This T cell receptor (beta chain) was identified in a study of shared clonotypes between healthy human individuals. Overall study: Three plates were used per donor for CD4 naive, three for CD4 memory, two for CD8 naive and one for CD8 memory. Study results and caveats: Generation probabilities were higher for clonotypes shared across all four sorted-subset donors than for unshared ones. Sequencing depth was expected to affect clonotype sharing among donors. The naive CD4 repertoires of a handful of donors were compared, and around 4.7% of clonotypes were shared.

Data came from immunoSEQ multiplex PCR; TCRdb stores just in-frame clones and leaves some out. The table has 1.6 million or so clones, roughly 95% seen once. As regards this clone: Its target is not known.

This CDR3 comprises 15 residues. Germline trimming cut 3 bases from V and 4 bases from J; bases unmatched to any gene: 9. CDR1 is SGDLS and CDR2 is YYNGEE in the germline V gene. V and J are TRBV9 and TRBJ2-5; TRBD2 aligns across 7 bases. The sequenced material came from naive CD4+ T cells sorted from blood. Subset specified: CD45RA+ positively selected. This sequence was found in a man aged 25 to 40 in good health. The CDR3 coding sequence is TGTGCCAGCAGCGGAGGGTCGGGGGGTGGAGAGACCCAGTACTTC. Protein sequence: CASSGGSGGGETQYF.